These 15 T cell receptor beta chains originate from one sample sequenced in a study of blood T cell repertoires in COVID-19. TCRdb's copy holds only in-frame clones and misses some; the assay was immunoSEQ multiplex PCR. The table lists under 400,000 clones, 88% of them singletons. The sequenced sample was PBMCs or T cells enriched from blood (not recorded which). Receptors originate from a woman in her twenties or thirties who had been exposed to COVID-19.

The chain couples TRBV10-3 to TRBJ2-3, with a tentative D call TRBD1 (7 bases). Trimming took 4 bases from V and 2 from J, leaving 19 bases between them. Germline V gives CDR1 ENHRY, CDR2 SYGVKD. This CDR3 region has 17 residues. CDR3 bases: TGTGCCATCAGTGTTAGGACGGAGGGACAGTCCACAGATACGCAGTATTTT. This encodes CAISVRTEGQSTDTQYF.

The chain combines TRBV6-1 with TRBJ2-7, with D tentatively TRBD1 (6 bases). Germline CDR1 MNHNS, CDR2 SASEGT. This CDR3 contains 14 residues. V was trimmed by 0 bases and J by 5 bases, leaving 11 bases between them. CDR3 sequence (DNA): TGTGCCAGCAGTGAAGCTGGGACATCCCACGAGCAGTACTTC. Protein product: CASSEAGTSHEQYF.

The V call is TRBV7-2, the J call TRBJ2-3, with D unclear. Germline CDR1 and CDR2: SGHTA and FQGNSA. The CDR3 runs to 12 residues. Trimming stripped 2 bases from V and 2 bases from J, with 2 bases between. The CDR3 DNA is TGTGCCAGCAGCTTATACACAGATACGCAGTATTTT. Translated: CASSLYTDTQYF.

Notes on this clone: The sample has other DNA sequences that encode this CDR3 too. V usage is TRBV5-6 and J usage is TRBJ1-2; no reliable D call. Per the germline V gene, CDR1 is SGHDT and CDR2 is YYEEEE. Between the trimmed V and J ends, which lost 3 bases and 0 bases, there was a span of 3 bases. The CDR3 is 12 amino acids. In DNA form, the CDR3 reads TGTGCCAGCAGCTCATCTAACTATGGCTACACCTTC. Amino acid sequence: CASSSSNYGYTF. Full variable domain (rest looked up from reference TRBV5-6 and TRBJ1-2): DAGVTQSPTHLIKTRGQQVTLRCSPKSGHDTVSWYQQALGQGPQFIFQYYEEEERQRGNFPDRFSGHQFPNYSSELNVNALLLGDSALYLCASSSSNYGYTFGSGTRLTVV.

The CDR3 bases are TGTGCCAGCTACGGTTTTACAGGGGATACGCAGTATTTT. It is translated as CASYGFTGDTQYF. This chain connects TRBV27 to TRBJ2-3; D is possibly TRBD1 (6 bases). This CDR3 has 13 residues. The V end lost 8 bases, the J end lost 6 bases, and 15 bases lay between the germline ends. CDR1 is MNHEY and CDR2 is SMNVEV in the germline V gene (reference sequence).

The chain carries TRBV7-3 and TRBJ2-5; tentatively, D is TRBD2 (6 bases). Trimming removed 2 bases from V and 2 bases from J, with 12 bases in between. The CDR3 runs to 15 residues. Germline V gene lookup returns CDR1 SGHTA and CDR2 FQGTGA. The DNA of the CDR3 is TGTGCCAGCAGCTTAGTCGGGGGACCACAAGAGACCCAGTACTTC. Translated, it gives CASSLVGGPQETQYF.

V usage is TRBV18 and J usage is TRBJ1-4; perhaps TRBD1 as D (5 bases). Trimming removed 2 bases from V and 0 bases from J, with 7 bases in between. Germline CDR1 is KGHSH and CDR2 is LQKENI. This CDR3 has 15 amino acids. CDR3 amino acids: CASSPVRATNEKLFF. The CDR3 DNA sequence: TGTGCCAGCTCACCAGTCAGGGCAACTAATGAAAAACTGTTTTTT.

There are many counts of this clone. V and J are TRBV27 and TRBJ2-1; 7 nucleotides agree with TRBD1. This CDR3 is 13 amino acids long. Germline V gene data show CDR1 as MNHEY and CDR2 as SMNVEV (reference sequence). Unmatched junction bases numbered 10, after V lost 10 bases and J lost 7 bases. The CDR3 DNA is TGTGCCACCACATCGACAGGGAAGAATGAGCAGTTCTTC. Translating it yields CATTSTGKNEQFF.

V is TRBV18 and J is TRBJ1-6; TRBD1 agrees at 7 bases. Losses at the gene ends were 0 bases for V and 6 bases for J; bases not matched to a gene: 2. CDR1 is KGHSH, CDR2 LQKENI, per germline. The CDR3 loop spans 15 amino acids. The CDR3 nucleotides read TGTGCCAGCTCACCACCCCACAGGGGTAATTCACCCCTCCACTTT. It codes for CASSPPHRGNSPLHF.

The gene calls are TRBV20-1 and TRBJ2-7, with D perhaps TRBD1 (7 bases). V was clipped by 3 bases and J by 10 bases, with 13 bases between them. Germline CDR1 DFQATT, CDR2 SNEGSKA (reference sequence). This CDR3 comprises 11 residues. The DNA of the CDR3 is TGCAGTGCTAGTTCCCAGGGGGGCCAGTACTTC. Translating it yields CSASSQGGQYF.

The chain combines TRBV10-3 with TRBJ1-5; 10 bases are a match to TRBD1. The CDR3 contains 14 residues. Germline V CDR1 and CDR2: ENHRY, SYGVKD. Germline trimming cut 6 bases from V and 7 bases from J; bases unmatched to any gene: 6. CDR3 region: CAIRERDRGQPQHF. The CDR3 DNA follows: TGTGCCATCAGGGAACGGGACAGGGGACAGCCCCAGCATTTT.

This sequence joins TRBV11-3 and TRBJ1-6, with TRBD1 matching 7 bases. Germline values: CDR1 SGHNT, CDR2 YENEEA. The CDR3 contains 16 residues. With 5 bases clipped from V and 4 bases from J, the junction kept 8 bases outside the gene matches. CDR3 in DNA: TGTGCCAGCAGCCCGACAGGGCCCACGTATAATTCACCCCTCCACTTT. Translated: CASSPTGPTYNSPLHF.

The genes are TRBV9 and TRBJ2-7, with TRBD2 matching 9 bases. Germline V lookup: CDR1 SGDLS, CDR2 YYNGEE. This CDR3 has 15 residues. V shed 0 bases, J shed 7 bases, and the junction held 8 bases outside the gene matches. The CDR3 sequence is CASSVGLAGVGEQYF. The CDR3 nucleotides are TGTGCCAGCAGCGTAGGATTAGCGGGAGTCGGAGAGCAGTACTTC.

This clone has a single count. The CDR3 is CASTNVGGAGQETQYF. The CDR3, as DNA: TGTGCCAGCACCAATGTAGGGGGCGCAGGGCAAGAGACCCAGTACTTC. This chain joins TRBV5-6 and TRBJ2-5; TRBD1 aligns across 7 bases. The CDR3 is 16 residues long. Per germline, CDR1 SGHDT and CDR2 YYEEEE. After removal of 6 bases from V and 2 bases from J, the junction contained 13 bases not matched to a gene. The complete variable domain, with remaining parts taken from reference TRBV5-6 and TRBJ2-5, reads DAGVTQSPTHLIKTRGQQVTLRCSPKSGHDTVSWYQQALGQGPQFIFQYYEEEERQRGNFPDRFSGHQFPNYSSELNVNALLLGDSALYLCASTNVGGAGQETQYFGPGTRLLVL.

The genes are TRBV11-3 and TRBJ1-1, with D possibly TRBD1 on 6 matching bases. Germline loops: CDR1 SGHNT, CDR2 YENEEA. The CDR3 runs 15 residues. With 5 bases removed from V and 4 bases from J, the gap between germline ends came to 17 bases. The CDR3 loop reads CASSHSKRDITEAFF. The DNA for the CDR3 is TGTGCCAGCAGCCATTCAAAACGGGACATCACTGAAGCTTTCTTT. Full variable domain (outside the CDR3, taken from reference TRBV11-3 and TRBJ1-1): EAGVVQSPRYKIIEKKQPVAFWCNPISGHNTLYWYLQNLGQGPELLIRYENEEAVDDSQLPKDRFSAERLKGVDSTLKIQPAELGDSAVYLCASSHSKRDITEAFFGQGTRLTVV.